This T cell receptor (beta chain) was identified in a study of Ad26.COV2.S vaccination and SARS-CoV-2 variants. On the study more broadly: The donor belonged to the COV1001 Ad26.COV2.S trial arm. Findings and limits, study-wide: It is possible that the TCR breadth and depth analyses underestimated the total T cell responses.

About this clone: Its antigen remains unknown.

Clones were sequenced by immunoSEQ multiplex PCR, and TCRdb holds only the in-frame ones, with some missing. The data contain about 450,000 clones, roughly 89% of them singletons. The CDR3 loop spans 16 amino acids. V lost 0 bases to trimming and J lost 3 bases; unmatched junction nucleotides: 8. CDR1 is MGHRA, CDR2 YSYEKL, per germline. The treatment denotes: about 20 received Ad26.COV2.S at low or high dose, single or two shots; about 5 received placebo; per-sample allocation not given. Day 63 after the first injection of vaccine or placebo was the sampling time. Sample: peripheral blood, taken in a trial of Ad26.COV2.S vaccine versus placebo. The V gene is TRBV4-1, the J gene TRBJ2-7; 7 nucleotides agree with TRBD1. This TCR was recovered from a person between 18 and 60 years old who received the Ad26.COV2.S COVID-19 vaccine or a placebo. The CDR3 sequence is CASSQEGQPAGYEQYF. In DNA, the CDR3 is TGCGCCAGCAGCCAAGAGGGACAGCCTGCAGGCTACGAGCAGTACTTC.